The 5 T cell receptor beta chains given below trace back to one sample, sequenced in a study of cytomegalovirus exposure and HLA in healthy donors. A multiplex PCR was run with 60 Vbeta primers and 13 Jbeta primers. Sequencing was performed with immunoSEQ multiplex PCR; in TCRdb, only in-frame clones are kept and a portion is missing. This repertoire shows 100,000 or so clones, nearly 85% found once; its top ten account for 6.1%. The sequenced sample consisted of PBMCs. The receptors shown here come from a man aged 18 to 35 in good health and CMV-seronegative.

The chain couples TRBV11-3 to TRBJ2-2; 7 bases are a match to TRBD1. The trim removed 5 bases at V and 3 bases at J, leaving 3 bases unmatched. The CDR3 covers 14 residues. In germline, CDR1 is SGHNT, CDR2 YENEEA. CDR3 nucleotide sequence: TGTGCCAGCAGCAGAGGGACAGACACCGGGGAGCTGTTTTTT. Its protein is CASSRGTDTGELFF.

A word on this clone: Sequence at one end of the junction differs from germline and may be a read error. The chain has TRBV5-4 and TRBJ2-7; D is uncertain. The CDR3 is made up of 13 amino acids. Germline-derived CDR1 and CDR2 are SGHNT and YYREEE (reference sequence). The chain's CDR3 is CASSLTFRSEQYF. The CDR3 DNA follows: TGCGCCAGCAGCCTTACCTTTAGGAGCGAGCAGTACTTC.

The chain recombines TRBV7-6 with TRBJ1-1; D is undetermined. Deletions cut 5 bases from V and 5 bases from J, with 21 bases between. Germline CDR1 is SGHVS and CDR2 is FNYEAQ. The CDR3 has 16 amino acids. CDR3 sequence (DNA): TGTGCCAGCAGCCATGGGGTTGCGGGTCGTGAGACTGAAGCTTTCTTT. Translated: CASSHGVAGRETEAFF.

This chain uses TRBV18 with TRBJ1-5; possible D gene TRBD1, 5 bases. The CDR3 totals 14 residues. Trimming took off 4 bases at V and 0 bases at J, with 7 bases between the two ends. The V gene's germline CDR1 is KGHSH and CDR2 LQKENI. This CDR3 is CASSRDFSNQPQHF. CDR3 sequence (DNA): TGTGCCAGCTCACGGGACTTTAGCAATCAGCCCCAGCATTTT. Drawing the rest from reference TRBV18 and TRBJ1-5, the complete variable domain is NAGVMQNPRHLVRRRGQEARLRCSPMKGHSHVYWYRQLPEEGLKFMVYLQKENIIDESGMPKERFSAEFPKEGPSILRIQQVVRGDSAAYFCASSRDFSNQPQHFGDGTRLSIL.

The gene calls are TRBV27 and TRBJ2-1; TRBD2 might be the D (6 bases). Looked up from germline, CDR1 is MNHEY and CDR2 is SMNVEV (reference sequence). The ends were cut back, 11 bases at V and 4 bases at J, with 15 bases in the middle. This CDR3 spans 13 amino acids. The CDR3 DNA is TGTGCCTCAGGGTCAGGGAGGTACAATGAGCAGTTCTTC. Translation gives CASGSGRYNEQFF.